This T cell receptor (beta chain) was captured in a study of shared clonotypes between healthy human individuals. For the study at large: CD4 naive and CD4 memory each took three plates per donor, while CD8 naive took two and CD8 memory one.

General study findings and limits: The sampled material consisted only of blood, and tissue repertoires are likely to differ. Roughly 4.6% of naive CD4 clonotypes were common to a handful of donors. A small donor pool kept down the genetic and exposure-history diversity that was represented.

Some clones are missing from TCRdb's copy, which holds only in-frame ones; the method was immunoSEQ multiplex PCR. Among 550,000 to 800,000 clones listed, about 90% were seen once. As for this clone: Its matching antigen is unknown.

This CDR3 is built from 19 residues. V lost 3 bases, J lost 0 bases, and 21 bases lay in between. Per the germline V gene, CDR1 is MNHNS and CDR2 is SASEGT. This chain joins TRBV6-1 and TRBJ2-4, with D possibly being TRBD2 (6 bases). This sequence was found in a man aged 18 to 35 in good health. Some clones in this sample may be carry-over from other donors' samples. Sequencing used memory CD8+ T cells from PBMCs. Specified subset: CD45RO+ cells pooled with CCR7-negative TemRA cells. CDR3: CASSDFGRRVVVAKNIQYF. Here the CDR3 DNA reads TGTGCCAGCAGTGATTTTGGTAGGAGGGTAGTCGTAGCCAAAAACATTCAGTACTTC.